This TCR beta chain was documented in a study of blood T cells in healthy people across ages (dated by TCRdb to between 2014 and 2017). Some background on the complete study: In model experiments, template switching captured roughly one uniquely barcoded TCR beta cDNA molecule for every two T cells. To track age-related changes in TCR beta repertoire diversity, the study relied on deep sequencing normalized with unique cDNA molecular identifiers. Donors were grouped into four age groups: young (average roughly 15 years), middle-aged (39), aged (around 60) and long-lived (about 82). To avoid experimental bias, donors of different ages were spread randomly across the sequencing lanes. For two donors (one aged 18 to 30 and one aged 80 or older), the study analyzed two additional independent replicas of 1 million unique cDNA reads from the same blood draw. What the authors observed across the whole study: The CMV infection status of donors was not known, potentially confounding age-related changes in expanded clonotypes. Total diversity estimates from one million sequenced T cells were considered lower bounds and underestimates. As age increased, observed TCR beta diversity per million T cells dropped in a roughly linear way, and a significant reduction was already evident by age 40. Compared with the aged group, the long-lived group had more naive CD4+ T cells, fewer expanded clones and increased TCR diversity, suggesting age selection. There was a strong correlation between observed TCR beta diversity and the percentage of naive T cells measured by flow cytometry. Conclusive comparison of naive and antigen-experienced compartments was prevented by the profiling of bulk unsorted PBMCs.

The library was made by 5' RACE. Instrument used: Illumina HiSeq 2500. A second PCR of roughly 6 to 11 cycles was performed with a sample-barcoded 5' primer and a J-beta primer mix. A unique molecular identifier was introduced onto each TCR beta cDNA molecule by a template-switch 5' adaptor carrying 12 random nucleotides. At least 2.5 million CDR3-containing paired-end reads were obtained from each sample. First-strand cDNA synthesis was performed from all RNA using the Mint cDNA synthesis kit, with priming by a TRBC-specific oligonucleotide. Following uracil-DNA glycosylase treatment, a first 18-cycle PCR with universal primers M1SS and BC2_uni_R was performed on all cDNA. The authors processed their data as follows. Normalization of each sample was performed by random selection of 1 million high-quality reads, each carrying a distinct molecular identifier. Instead of being binned into consensus sequences, reads that shared molecular identifiers were thrown out. MiTCR, set to a Q25 quality threshold and the strictest error-elimination algorithm, was used for CDR3 identification, clonotype clustering and error correction. A nonparametric unseen species model using Euler transformation provided a lower-bound estimate of total TCR beta diversity. TCRdb reprocessed the public reads (quality trimming at Q25 with fastp, clone calling with MiXCR) and kept in-frame beta chains. Merged by CDR3 protein, the rows form single entries marked with the most common genes and DNA. The V and J calls and clone size come from TCRdb's table, not from the authors' own analysis. This sample comprises 700,000 to 950,000 distinct CDR3 sequences, roughly 44% of them detected only once. Roughly 19% of the sample belongs to the ten largest clones.

Donors were a few dozen systemically healthy Caucasian individuals from Russia aged 6 to 90 years. Each donor gave approximately 9.3 milliliters of peripheral blood, collected into EDTA-treated Vacutainer tubes. Ficoll-Paque density-gradient centrifugation was used to isolate PBMCs, with at least 7 million per sample. Total RNA was extracted from PBMCs with Trizol reagent, with at least 6 micrograms obtained per sample. For every donor, flow cytometry on a PBMC aliquot measured the percentage of naive CD45RAhigh/CD27high T cells. Reading the germline V gene gives CDR1 SGHVS and CDR2 FQNEAQ. From its cysteine to its phenylalanine, the CDR3 spans 16 amino acids. Only the CDR3 part of the read is kept: 48 bases, read in frame from the first base. A distance of 15 bases separates the germline ends of V and J, which lose 5 bases and 0 bases respectively. Remarks on this clonotype: This receptor's antigen is unknown. Per-base quality was not reported, and no clone a single base away is much larger than it.

The receptor comes from an older woman in good health. The chain uses TRBV7-8 and TRBJ2-3, with a weak D call of TRBD1 (6 bases match). Sequencing used blood. CDR3 loop: CASSGRQASSTDTQYF. The bases are TGTGCCAGCAGCGGACGACAGGCTTCTAGCACAGATACGCAGTATTTT.